These 13 T cell receptor beta chains originate from one sample sequenced in a study of cytomegalovirus exposure and HLA in healthy donors. The study ran its PCR with 60 Vbeta and 13 Jbeta primers. Produced via immunoSEQ multiplex PCR; TCRdb's table is partial and in-frame only. The sample has some 200,000 clones, over 65% seen once. Sequenced input: PBMCs. These receptors were taken from a boy between 2 and 10 years old in good health and CMV-seronegative.

CDR3 DNA: TGTGCCAGTAGCTTAGGGCAGGGTGTGGACGAGCAGTACTTC. Translating gives CASSLGQGVDEQYF. The rearrangement uses TRBV19 and TRBJ2-7; maybe TRBD1 (5 bases). This CDR3 has 14 amino acids. V lost 6 bases, J lost 5 bases, and 17 bases lay in between. CDR1 and CDR2 from the germline V gene are LNHDA and SQIVND (reference sequence).

The V gene is TRBV7-2, the J gene TRBJ1-2; D call uncertain. V was pared by 5 bases and J by 7 bases, with 17 bases between. The CDR3 length is 14 residues. Germline V CDR1 and CDR2: SGHTA, FQGNSA. The CDR3 DNA reads TGTGCCAGCAGCAACGGTGCTGGTGTTAGTGGCTACACCTTC. Amino acid sequence: CASSNGAGVSGYTF.

This clone was found once. V is TRBV6-5 and J is TRBJ1-1, with a weak D call TRBD1 (5 bases). Trimming left V 0 bases short and J 2 bases short, with 10 bases between. CDR3 length equals 15 residues. CDR1 and CDR2 (germline): MNHEY, SVGAGI. CDR3 sequence: CASSYSRGLNTEAFF. The CDR3 region has the DNA TGTGCCAGCAGTTACTCAAGGGGCCTAAACACTGAAGCTTTCTTT.

Worth noting for this clone: The same CDR3 is also encoded by other DNA sequences in this sample. V is TRBV18 and J is TRBJ2-3; TRBD2 agrees at 8 bases. V gave up 3 bases and J gave up 4 bases; unmatched junction bases: 12. This CDR3 has 17 amino acids. Per germline, CDR1 KGHSH and CDR2 LQKENI. As DNA, the CDR3 is TGTGCCAGCTCACCGGGGCTAGCGGGTAGCGTGTCAGATACGCAGTATTTT. The encoded protein is CASSPGLAGSVSDTQYF.

This clone was counted only a few times. The J gene is TRBJ1-1, the V gene TRBV4-3; D perhaps matches TRBD1 (5 bases). Trimming left V 1 base short and J 3 bases short, with 12 bases between. Looked up from germline, CDR1 is LGHNA and CDR2 is YSLEER. The CDR3 length is 15 residues. The CDR3 DNA reads TGCGCCAGCAGCCAAGTCAATGGGGCGTACACTGAAGCTTTCTTT. Amino acid sequence: CASSQVNGAYTEAFF.

V gene TRBV27 combines with J gene TRBJ1-1; the D gene is possibly TRBD1 (6 bases). From germline, CDR1 is MNHEY and CDR2 SMNVEV (reference sequence). Trimming took 1 base from V and 4 from J, leaving 13 bases between them. The CDR3 runs to 15 residues. CDR3 region: CASSLFGGGGTEAFF. CDR3 in DNA: TGTGCCAGCAGTTTATTTGGGGGCGGGGGCACTGAAGCTTTCTTT.

In this sample, this clone turned up a few times. This rearrangement joins TRBV19 to TRBJ2-5, with TRBD2 matching over 12 bases. This CDR3 spans 14 amino acids. The J segment lost 5 bases and the V segment lost 6 bases, leaving 4 bases of the junction unmatched. CDR1 LNHDA and CDR2 SQIVND come from the germline V gene (reference sequence). The CDR3: CASSPGTSGETQYF. As DNA, the CDR3 is TGTGCCAGTAGCCCCGGGACTAGCGGGGAGACCCAGTACTTC.

The sample holds a few counts of this clone. V is TRBV7-2 and J is TRBJ2-3; TRBD2 matches 11 bases. V lost 5 bases to trimming and J lost 4 bases; unmatched junction nucleotides: 5. Per germline, CDR1 SGHTA and CDR2 FQGNSA. The CDR3 loop spans 15 amino acids. CDR3 loop: CASSALAGEADTQYF. CDR3 DNA: TGTGCCAGCAGCGCACTAGCGGGGGAGGCAGATACGCAGTATTTT.

Concerning this clone itself: This CDR3 is also generated by other DNA sequences in the sample. This sequence joins TRBV5-1 and TRBJ1-1, with a weak D call TRBD1 (6 bases). Germline V gene lookup returns CDR1 SGHRS and CDR2 YFSETQ. The V end lost 5 bases, the J end lost 0 bases, and 11 bases lay between the germline ends. The CDR3 contains 14 residues. DNA of the CDR3: TGCGCCAGCAGGACCCAGGGGTTGAACACTGAAGCTTTCTTT. Amino acid sequence: CASRTQGLNTEAFF.

The chain links TRBV18 to TRBJ1-5; tentatively, D is TRBD1 (6 bases). The germline V gene has CDR1 KGHSH and CDR2 LQKENI. The CDR3 contains 16 residues. V was pared by 2 bases and J by 6 bases, with 17 bases between. CDR3 coding DNA: TGTGCCAGCTCACCATATGAGGGCCAGGGGTCTCAGCCCCAGCATTTT. Encoded protein: CASSPYEGQGSQPQHF.

The chain couples TRBV13 to TRBJ2-2; D not certain. The V gene lost 5 bases and the J gene lost 9 bases, with 19 bases spanning the gap. Germline assignment: CDR1 PRHDT and CDR2 FYEKMQ (reference sequence). CDR3 length equals 15 residues. As DNA, the CDR3 is TGTGCCAGCAGCCCTTCCCGGGTCCCCGGGTGGGAGCTGTTTTTT. Its translation is CASSPSRVPGWELFF.

The rearrangement links TRBV7-9 to TRBJ1-2; D is ambiguous. CDR1 and CDR2 from the germline V gene are SEHNR and FQNEAQ (reference sequence). V was clipped by 7 bases and J by 5 bases, with 17 bases between them. This CDR3 comprises 14 residues. CDR3 nucleotides: TGTGCCAGCATGGAGGGAGGATCGGGTTATGGCTACACCTTC. Protein product: CASMEGGSGYGYTF. Using reference TRBV7-9 and TRBJ1-2 for the parts outside the CDR3, the full variable domain is DTGVSQNPRHKITKRGQNVTFRCDPISEHNRLYWYRQTLGQGPEFLTYFQNEAQLEKSRLLSDRFSAERPKGSFSTLEIQRTEQGDSAMYLCASMEGGSGYGYTFGSGTRLTVV.

This chain uses TRBV7-9 with TRBJ1-6, with 8 bases aligning to TRBD1. In germline, CDR1 is SEHNR, CDR2 FQNEAQ (reference sequence). This CDR3 is built from 15 residues. Unmatched junction bases numbered 3, after V lost 1 base and J lost 7 bases. The CDR3 sequence: CASSLVQGANSPLHF. The CDR3 bases are TGTGCCAGCAGCTTAGTTCAGGGGGCGAATTCACCCCTCCACTTT. The complete variable domain, with remaining parts taken from reference TRBV7-9 and TRBJ1-6, reads DTGVSQNPRHKITKRGQNVTFRCDPISEHNRLYWYRQTLGQGPEFLTYFQNEAQLEKSRLLSDRFSAERPKGSFSTLEIQRTEQGDSAMYLCASSLVQGANSPLHFGNGTRLTVT.